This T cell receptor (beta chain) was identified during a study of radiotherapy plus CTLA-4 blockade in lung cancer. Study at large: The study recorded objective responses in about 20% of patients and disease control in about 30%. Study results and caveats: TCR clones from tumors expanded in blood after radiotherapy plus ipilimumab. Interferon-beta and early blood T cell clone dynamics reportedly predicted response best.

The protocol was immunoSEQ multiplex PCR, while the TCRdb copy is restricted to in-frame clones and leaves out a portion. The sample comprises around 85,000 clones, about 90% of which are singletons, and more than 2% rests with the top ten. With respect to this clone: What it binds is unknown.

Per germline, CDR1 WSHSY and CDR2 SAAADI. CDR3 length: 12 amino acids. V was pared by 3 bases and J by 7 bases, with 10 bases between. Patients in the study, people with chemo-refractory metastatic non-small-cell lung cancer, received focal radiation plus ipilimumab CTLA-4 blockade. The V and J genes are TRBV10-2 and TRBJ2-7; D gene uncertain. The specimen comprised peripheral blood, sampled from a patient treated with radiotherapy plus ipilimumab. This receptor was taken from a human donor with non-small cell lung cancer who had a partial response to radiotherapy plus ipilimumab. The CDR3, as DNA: TGCGCCAGCAGTGACGTTACAGTTGAGCAGTACTTC. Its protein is CASSDVTVEQYF.